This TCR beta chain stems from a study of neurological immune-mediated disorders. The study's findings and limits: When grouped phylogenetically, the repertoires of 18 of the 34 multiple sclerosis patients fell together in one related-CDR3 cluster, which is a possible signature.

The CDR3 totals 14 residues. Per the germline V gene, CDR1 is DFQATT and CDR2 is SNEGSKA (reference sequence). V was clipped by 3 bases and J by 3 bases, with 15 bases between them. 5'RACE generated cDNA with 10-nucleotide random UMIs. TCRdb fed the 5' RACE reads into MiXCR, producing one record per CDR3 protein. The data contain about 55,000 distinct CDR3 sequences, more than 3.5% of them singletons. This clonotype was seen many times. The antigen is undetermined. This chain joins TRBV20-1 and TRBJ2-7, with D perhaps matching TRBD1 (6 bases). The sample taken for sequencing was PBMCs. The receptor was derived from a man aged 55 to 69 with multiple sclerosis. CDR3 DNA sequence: TGCAGTGCTAGTCTGGGACAAACATTCTACGAGCAGTACTTC. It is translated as CSASLGQTFYEQYF.